This TCR beta chain derives from a study of shared clonotypes between healthy human individuals. At the level of the study: Sampling drew on donors who were a couple of women and a few men aged 18 to 49.

The CDR3 is 18 residues long. The V and J ends lost 2 bases and 9 bases respectively, with 26 bases between them. Germline assignment: CDR1 KGHSH and CDR2 LQKENI. Sorted-subset replicate PCR reactions contained about 200 ng DNA, corresponding to about 30,000 T cell genomes. Clones were sequenced by immunoSEQ multiplex PCR, and TCRdb holds only the in-frame ones, with some missing. The table records around 990,000 clones, about 80% of them present only once. Note on this clone: The antigen is undetermined.

The study, taken as a whole, reports: Deeper or shallower sequencing was expected to change how clonotypes are shared among donors.

The sequenced sample consisted of memory CD4+ T cells from PBMCs. Subset: CD45RA-negative fraction. The chain has TRBV18 and TRBJ2-1; possible D gene TRBD2, 6 bases. This TCR derives from a man aged 18 to 29 in good health. Some clones in this sample may be carry-over from other donors' samples. In DNA, the CDR3 is TGTGCCAGCTCACCAATTTTGGTCGGCAGGGCGACGGGAGCTGAGCAGTTCTTC. This sequence encodes CASSPILVGRATGAEQFF.